This T cell receptor beta chain was observed in a study of shared clonotypes between healthy human individuals. General study findings and limits: Deeper or shallower sequencing was expected to change how clonotypes are shared among donors.

The CDR3 sequence is 19 residues long. Germline V gene data show CDR1 as SGHDT and CDR2 as YYEEEE. The germline V and J ends were trimmed by 2 bases and 2 bases, with 26 bases remaining between them. CD45RO+ cells plus CCR7-negative CD45RA+ TemRA cells formed CD8 memory. Using immunoSEQ multiplex PCR, the repertoire was profiled, and TCRdb retains in-frame clones only, with some absent. The table lists 85,000 to 100,000 clones, about 70% of them singletons, with approximately 55% in the top ten. Note on this clone: Its cognate antigen is unknown.

Sequenced input: memory CD8+ T cells sorted from blood. As to subset: CD45RO+ cells pooled with CCR7-negative TemRA cells. This clonotype was obtained from a man aged 25-40 years in good health. This chain uses TRBV5-6 with TRBJ2-7, with a tentative D call TRBD2 (5 bases). The CDR3 is CASSFSGLSETRSTYEQYF. The CDR3 DNA is TGTGCCAGCAGCTTTTCCGGGCTCAGCGAAACTAGATCTACCTACGAGCAGTACTTC. The variable domain in full, completed from reference TRBV5-6 and TRBJ2-7, reads DAGVTQSPTHLIKTRGQQVTLRCSPKSGHDTVSWYQQALGQGPQFIFQYYEEEERQRGNFPDRFSGHQFPNYSSELNVNALLLGDSALYLCASSFSGLSETRSTYEQYFGPGTRLTVT.